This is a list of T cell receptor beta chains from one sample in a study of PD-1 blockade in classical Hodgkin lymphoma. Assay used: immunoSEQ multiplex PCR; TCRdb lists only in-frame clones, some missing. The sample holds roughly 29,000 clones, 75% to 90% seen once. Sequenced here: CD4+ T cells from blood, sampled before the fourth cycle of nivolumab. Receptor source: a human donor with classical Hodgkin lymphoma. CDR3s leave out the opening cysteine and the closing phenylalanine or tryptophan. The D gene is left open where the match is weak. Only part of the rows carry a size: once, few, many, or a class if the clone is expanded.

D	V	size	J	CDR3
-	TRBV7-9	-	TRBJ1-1	ASSLGPAGEAF
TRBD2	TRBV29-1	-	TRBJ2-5	SRTSGN
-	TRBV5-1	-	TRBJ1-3	ASSLYPRGFSGNTIY
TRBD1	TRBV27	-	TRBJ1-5	ASSLGQTSMAQH
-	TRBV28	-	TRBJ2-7	ASSLGGLAYEQY
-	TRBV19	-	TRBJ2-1	ASSMVGNSEQF
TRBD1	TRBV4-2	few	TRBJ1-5	ASRMDRRSVQPQH
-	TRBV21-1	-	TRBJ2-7	ASSNREALSYEQY
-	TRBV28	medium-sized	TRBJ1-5	ASSLIQGSNQPQH
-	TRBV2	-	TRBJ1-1	ASSFGPMNTEAF
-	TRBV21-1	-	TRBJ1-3	ASSTPGVFSGNTIY
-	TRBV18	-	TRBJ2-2	ASSHSNTGELF
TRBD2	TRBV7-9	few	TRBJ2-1	ASSSGTGGRLGNEQF
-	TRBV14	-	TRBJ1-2	ASSPRGRDLNGYT
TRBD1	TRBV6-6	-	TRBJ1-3	ASSQLAGQDPTIY
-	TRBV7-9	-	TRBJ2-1	ASSLARDNEQF
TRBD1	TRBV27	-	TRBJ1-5	ASSMLGTDYSNQPQH
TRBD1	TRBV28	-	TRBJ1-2	ASISDRGLGGYT
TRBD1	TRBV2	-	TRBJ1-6	ASSEARQGNNSPLH
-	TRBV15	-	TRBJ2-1	ATSQREVIYNEQF
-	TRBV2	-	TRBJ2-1	ASSDGPLWEQF
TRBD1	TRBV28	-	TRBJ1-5	ASTRTGGHQPQH
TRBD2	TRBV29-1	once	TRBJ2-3	SVALAGGGADTQY
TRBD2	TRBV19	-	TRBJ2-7	ASSIDASGRVYEQY
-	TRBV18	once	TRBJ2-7	ASSPIPPGVTSIEQY
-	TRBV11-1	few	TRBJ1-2	ASSLQGYGYT
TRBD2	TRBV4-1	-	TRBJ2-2	ASSGLAGGRNTGELF
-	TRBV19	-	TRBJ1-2	ASKRQDLNYGYT
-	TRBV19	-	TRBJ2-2	ASSIRAGELF
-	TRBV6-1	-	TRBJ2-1	ASSDALQYNEQF
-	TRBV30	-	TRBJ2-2	AWSVKGEFTGELF
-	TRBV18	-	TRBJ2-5	ASSRSAGRETQY
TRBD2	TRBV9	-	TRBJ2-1	ASSFRDYYNEQF
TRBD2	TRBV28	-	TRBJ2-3	ASSSLAGGGSKDTQY
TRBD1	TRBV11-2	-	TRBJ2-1	ASSLNRGSYNEQF
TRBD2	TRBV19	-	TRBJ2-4	ASSAGGAALNIQY
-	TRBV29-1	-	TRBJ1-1	SATLNTEAF
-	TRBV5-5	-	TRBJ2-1	ASTFTRGDEQF
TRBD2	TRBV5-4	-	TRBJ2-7	ASSLTLLAGVSYEQY
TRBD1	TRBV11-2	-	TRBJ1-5	ASSLGTGVRQPQH
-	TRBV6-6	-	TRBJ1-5	ASRAGAANQPQH
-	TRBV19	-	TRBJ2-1	ASSWAGYDNEQF
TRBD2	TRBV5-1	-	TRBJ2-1	ASSGRLAGNYNEQF
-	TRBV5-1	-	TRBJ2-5	ASTPGSSAGETQY
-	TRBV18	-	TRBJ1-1	ASSPQPDNTEAF
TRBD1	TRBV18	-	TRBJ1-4	ASSDQGVEKLF
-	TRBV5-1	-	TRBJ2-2	ASSKDPPANTGELF
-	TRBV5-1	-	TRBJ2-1	ASSLLEGGYNEQF
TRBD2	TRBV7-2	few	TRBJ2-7	ASSVREGLYEQY
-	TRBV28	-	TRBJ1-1	ASSRGGTTTMKAF
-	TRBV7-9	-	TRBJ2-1	ASSLTLYEQF
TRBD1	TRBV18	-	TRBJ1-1	ASSGTGTEAF
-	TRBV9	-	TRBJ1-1	ASSVAFGGNTEAF
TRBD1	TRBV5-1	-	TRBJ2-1	ASSLDRGFYEQF
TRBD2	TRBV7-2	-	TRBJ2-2	ASSPNSGRTTGELF